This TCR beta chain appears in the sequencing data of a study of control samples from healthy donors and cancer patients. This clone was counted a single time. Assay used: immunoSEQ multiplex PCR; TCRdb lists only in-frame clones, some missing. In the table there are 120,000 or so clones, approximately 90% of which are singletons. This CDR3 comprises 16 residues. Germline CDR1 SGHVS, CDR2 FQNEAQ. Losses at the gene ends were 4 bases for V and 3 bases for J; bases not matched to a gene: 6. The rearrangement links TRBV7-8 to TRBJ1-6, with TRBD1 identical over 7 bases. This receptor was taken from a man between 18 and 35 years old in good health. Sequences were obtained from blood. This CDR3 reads CASSSTRQGYNSPLHF. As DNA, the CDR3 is TGTGCCAGCAGCTCAACTAGACAGGGCTATAATTCACCCCTCCACTTT.